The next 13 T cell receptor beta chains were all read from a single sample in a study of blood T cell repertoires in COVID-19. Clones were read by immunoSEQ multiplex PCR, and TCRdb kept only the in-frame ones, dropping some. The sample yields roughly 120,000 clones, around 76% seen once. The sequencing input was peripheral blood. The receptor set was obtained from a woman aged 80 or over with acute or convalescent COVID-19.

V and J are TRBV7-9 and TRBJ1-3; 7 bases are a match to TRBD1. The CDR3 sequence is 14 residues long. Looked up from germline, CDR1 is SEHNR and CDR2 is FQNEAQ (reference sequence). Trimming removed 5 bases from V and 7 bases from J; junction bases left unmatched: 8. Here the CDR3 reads CASSPGQLWNTIYF. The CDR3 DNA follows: TGTGCCAGCAGCCCGGGACAGCTATGGAACACCATATATTTT. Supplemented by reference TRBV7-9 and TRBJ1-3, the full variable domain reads DTGVSQNPRHKITKRGQNVTFRCDPISEHNRLYWYRQTLGQGPEFLTYFQNEAQLEKSRLLSDRFSAERPKGSFSTLEIQRTEQGDSAMYLCASSPGQLWNTIYFGEGSWLTVV.

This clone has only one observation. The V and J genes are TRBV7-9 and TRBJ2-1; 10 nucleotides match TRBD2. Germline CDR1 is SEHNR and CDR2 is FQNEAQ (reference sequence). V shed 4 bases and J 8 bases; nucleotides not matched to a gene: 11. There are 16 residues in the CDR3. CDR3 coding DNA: TGTGCCAGCAGCTGGTCTAGCGGGAGTGGTGTGGATGAGCAGTTCTTC. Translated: CASSWSSGSGVDEQFF.

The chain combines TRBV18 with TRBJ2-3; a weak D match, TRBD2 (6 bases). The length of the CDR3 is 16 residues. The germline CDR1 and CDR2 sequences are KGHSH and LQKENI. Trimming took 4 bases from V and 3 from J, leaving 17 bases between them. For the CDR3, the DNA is TGTGCCAGCTCACTTGGCGGGACCCCAATTACAGATACGCAGTATTTT. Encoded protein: CASSLGGTPITDTQYF.

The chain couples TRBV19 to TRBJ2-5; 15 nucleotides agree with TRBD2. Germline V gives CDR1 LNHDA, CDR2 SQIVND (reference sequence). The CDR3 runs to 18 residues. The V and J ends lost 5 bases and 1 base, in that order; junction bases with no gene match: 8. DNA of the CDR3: TGTGCCAGTAGTCCCGGGACTAGCGGGGGGCCACTCCAAGAGACCCAGTACTTC. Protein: CASSPGTSGGPLQETQYF.

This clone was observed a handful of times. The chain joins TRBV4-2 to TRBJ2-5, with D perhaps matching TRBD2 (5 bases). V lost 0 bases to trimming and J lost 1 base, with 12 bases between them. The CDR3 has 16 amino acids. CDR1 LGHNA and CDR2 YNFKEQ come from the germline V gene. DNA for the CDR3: TGTGCCAGCAGCCAAGATCTTGCGGGTTCCCAAGAGACCCAGTACTTC. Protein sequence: CASSQDLAGSQETQYF.

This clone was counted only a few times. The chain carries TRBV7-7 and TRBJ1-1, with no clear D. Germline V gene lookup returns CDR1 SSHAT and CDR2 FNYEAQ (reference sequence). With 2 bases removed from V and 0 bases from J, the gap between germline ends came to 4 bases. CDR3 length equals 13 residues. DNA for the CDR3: TGTGCCAGCAGCTTATCTATGAACACTGAAGCTTTCTTT. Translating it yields CASSLSMNTEAFF.

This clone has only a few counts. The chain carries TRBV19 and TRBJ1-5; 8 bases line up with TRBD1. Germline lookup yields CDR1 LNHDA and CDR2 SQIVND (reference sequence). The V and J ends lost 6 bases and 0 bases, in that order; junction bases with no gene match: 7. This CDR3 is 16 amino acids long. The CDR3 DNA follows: TGTGCCAGTAGCACAGGGGGTCCATATAGCAATCAGCCCCAGCATTTT. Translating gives CASSTGGPYSNQPQHF.

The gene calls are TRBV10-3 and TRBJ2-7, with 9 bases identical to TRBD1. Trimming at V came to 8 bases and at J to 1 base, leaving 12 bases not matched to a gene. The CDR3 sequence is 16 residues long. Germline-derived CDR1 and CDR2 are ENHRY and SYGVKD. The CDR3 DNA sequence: TGTGCCATCGGGGGGTCTCCCGGGACAGGGTCCTACGAGCAGTACTTC. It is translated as CAIGGSPGTGSYEQYF.

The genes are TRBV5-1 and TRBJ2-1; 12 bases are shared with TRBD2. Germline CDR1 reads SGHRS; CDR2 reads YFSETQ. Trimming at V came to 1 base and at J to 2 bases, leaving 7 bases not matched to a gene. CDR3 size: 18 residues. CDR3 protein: CASSLRLAGGSTYNEQFF. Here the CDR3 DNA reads TGCGCCAGCAGCTTGCGGCTAGCGGGGGGGTCAACCTACAATGAGCAGTTCTTC.

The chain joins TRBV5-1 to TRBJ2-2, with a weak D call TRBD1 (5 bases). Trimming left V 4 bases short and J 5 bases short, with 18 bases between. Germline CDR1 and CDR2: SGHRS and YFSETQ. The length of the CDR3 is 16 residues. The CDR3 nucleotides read TGCGCCAGCAGCCTTGGTTTCCATGCAGGGACCGGGGAGCTGTTTTTT. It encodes CASSLGFHAGTGELFF.

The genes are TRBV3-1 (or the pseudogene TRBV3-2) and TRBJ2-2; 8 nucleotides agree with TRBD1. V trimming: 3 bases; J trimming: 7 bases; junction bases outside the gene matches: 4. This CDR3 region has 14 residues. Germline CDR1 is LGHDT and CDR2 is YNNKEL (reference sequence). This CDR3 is CASSHGTGYGELFF. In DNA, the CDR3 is TGTGCCAGCAGCCACGGGACAGGCTACGGGGAGCTGTTTTTT.

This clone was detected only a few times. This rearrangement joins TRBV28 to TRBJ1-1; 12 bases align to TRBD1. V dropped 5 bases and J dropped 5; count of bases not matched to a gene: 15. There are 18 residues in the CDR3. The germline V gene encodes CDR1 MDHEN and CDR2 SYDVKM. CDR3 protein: CASSPYSGTGGLRTEAFF. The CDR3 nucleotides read TGTGCCAGCAGTCCCTACTCGGGGACAGGGGGCCTGAGGACTGAAGCTTTCTTT.

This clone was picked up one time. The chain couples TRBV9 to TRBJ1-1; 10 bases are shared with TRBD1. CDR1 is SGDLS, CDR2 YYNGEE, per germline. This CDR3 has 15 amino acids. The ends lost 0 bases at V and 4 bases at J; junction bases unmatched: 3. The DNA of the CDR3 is TGTGCCAGCAGCGTAGGGGGACAGGGGTCCACTGAAGCTTTCTTT. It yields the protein CASSVGGQGSTEAFF. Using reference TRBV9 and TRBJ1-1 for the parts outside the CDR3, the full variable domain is DSGVTQTPKHLITATGQRVTLRCSPRSGDLSVYWYQQSLDQGLQFLIQYYNGEERAKGNILERFSAQQFPDLHSELNLSSLELGDSALYFCASSVGGQGSTEAFFGQGTRLTVV.